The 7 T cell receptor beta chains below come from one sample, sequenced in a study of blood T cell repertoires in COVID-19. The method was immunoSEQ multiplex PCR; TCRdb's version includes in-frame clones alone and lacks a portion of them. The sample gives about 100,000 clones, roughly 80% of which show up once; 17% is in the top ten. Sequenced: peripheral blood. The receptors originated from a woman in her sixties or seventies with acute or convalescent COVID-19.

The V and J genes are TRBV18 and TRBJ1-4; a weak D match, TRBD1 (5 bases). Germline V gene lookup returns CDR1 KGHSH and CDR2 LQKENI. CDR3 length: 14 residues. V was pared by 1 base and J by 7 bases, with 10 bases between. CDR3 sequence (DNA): TGTGCCAGCTCACCACAGGGGCATAGTGAAAAACTGTTTTTT. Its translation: CASSPQGHSEKLFF.

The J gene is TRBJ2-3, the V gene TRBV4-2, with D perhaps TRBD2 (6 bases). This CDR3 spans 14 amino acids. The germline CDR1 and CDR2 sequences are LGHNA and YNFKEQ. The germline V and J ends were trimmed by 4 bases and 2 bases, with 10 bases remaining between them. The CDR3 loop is CASSPGTATDTQYF. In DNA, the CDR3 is TGTGCCAGCAGCCCCGGGACTGCCACAGATACGCAGTATTTT.

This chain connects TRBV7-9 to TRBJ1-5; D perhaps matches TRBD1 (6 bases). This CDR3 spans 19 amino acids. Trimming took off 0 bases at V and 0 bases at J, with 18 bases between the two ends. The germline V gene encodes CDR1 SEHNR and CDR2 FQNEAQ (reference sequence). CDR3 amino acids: CASSLARGTPAYSNQPQHF. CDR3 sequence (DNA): TGTGCCAGCAGCTTAGCGCGGGGGACACCTGCTTATAGCAATCAGCCCCAGCATTTT. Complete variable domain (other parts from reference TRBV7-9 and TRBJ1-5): DTGVSQNPRHKITKRGQNVTFRCDPISEHNRLYWYRQTLGQGPEFLTYFQNEAQLEKSRLLSDRFSAERPKGSFSTLEIQRTEQGDSAMYLCASSLARGTPAYSNQPQHFGDGTRLSIL.

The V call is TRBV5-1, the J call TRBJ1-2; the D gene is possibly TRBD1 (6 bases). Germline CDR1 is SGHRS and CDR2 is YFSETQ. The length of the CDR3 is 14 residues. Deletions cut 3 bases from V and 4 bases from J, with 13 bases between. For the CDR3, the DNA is TGCGCCAGCAGCTCGAGGACAGCCGGCTATGGCTACACCTTC. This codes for CASSSRTAGYGYTF.

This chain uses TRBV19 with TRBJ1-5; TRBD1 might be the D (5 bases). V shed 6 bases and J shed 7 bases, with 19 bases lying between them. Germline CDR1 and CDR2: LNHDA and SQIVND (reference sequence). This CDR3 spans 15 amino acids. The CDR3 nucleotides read TGTGCCAGTAGCGGATTCCCGGGGGGGGGACAGCCCCAGCATTTT. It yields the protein CASSGFPGGGQPQHF.

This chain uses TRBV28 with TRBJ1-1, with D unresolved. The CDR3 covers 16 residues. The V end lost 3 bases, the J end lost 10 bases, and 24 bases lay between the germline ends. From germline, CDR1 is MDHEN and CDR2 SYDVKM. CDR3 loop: CASSLTGGQAVGGAFF. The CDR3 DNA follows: TGTGCCAGCAGTTTGACGGGCGGGCAGGCCGTCGGTGGAGCTTTCTTT.

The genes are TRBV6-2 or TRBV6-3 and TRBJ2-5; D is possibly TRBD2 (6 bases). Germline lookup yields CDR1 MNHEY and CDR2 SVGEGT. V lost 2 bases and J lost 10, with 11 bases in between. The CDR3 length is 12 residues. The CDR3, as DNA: TGTGCCAGCAGTTACGCCGGGACTTACCAGTACTTC. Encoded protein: CASSYAGTYQYF.